The rows below give T cell receptor beta chains drawn from one sample of a study of blood T cells in healthy people across ages. From the 5' RACE reads, TCRdb called clonotypes with MiXCR, one entry per CDR3 protein. The sample holds 850,000 to 1,300,000 distinct CDR3 sequences, 35% to 50% seen once. Source material: blood. All receptors come from a woman in her sixties in good health. The CDR3 runs from the conserved cysteine through the conserved F or W. Fields, in order: D gene, V gene, clone size, J gene, CDR3 protein, CDR3 DNA. The D gene is left open where the match is weak. Expanded clones are given a class, and other clones once, few, many or no size at all.

.,TRBV20-1,few,TRBJ2-1,CSAPGLADNEQFF,TGCAGTGCTCCGGGACTGGCAGACAATGAGCAGTTCTTC
.,TRBV5-1,.,TRBJ2-7,CASRDFNYEQYF,TGCGCCAGCAGGGACTTCAACTACGAGCAGTACTTC
TRBD1,TRBV20-1,few,TRBJ2-4,CSARDLTGGNIQYF,TGCAGTGCTAGAGATCTCACAGGGGGGAACATTCAGTACTTC
.,TRBV6-5,.,TRBJ2-5,CASMRQGQETQYF,TGTGCCAGCATGAGGCAGGGCCAAGAGACCCAGTACTTC
TRBD2,TRBV12-3/TRBV12-4,few,TRBJ2-3,CASRLLAGGPTQYF,TGTGCCAGCAGACTTCTAGCGGGAGGCCCGACGCAGTATTTT
TRBD2,TRBV14,few,TRBJ2-3,CASSHRLAGVPDTQYF,TGTGCCAGCAGCCATCGACTAGCGGGAGTACCAGATACGCAGTATTTT
.,TRBV28,.,TRBJ1-1,CASRYSGTFTEAFF,TGTGCCAGCAGATATAGCGGGACTTTCACTGAAGCTTTCTTT
.,TRBV27,.,TRBJ2-7,CASTFRIGPYEQYF,TGTGCCAGCACTTTCAGGATCGGTCCCTACGAGCAGTACTTC
.,TRBV29-1,.,TRBJ2-5,CSVETVQQTQYF,TGCAGCGTTGAAACGGTGCAACAGACCCAGTACTTC
TRBD2,TRBV7-2,.,TRBJ2-3,CASSVISLAGEGYF,TGTGCCAGCAGCGTGATTAGTCTAGCGGGAGAGGGGTATTTT
.,TRBV6-2/TRBV6-3,few,TRBJ2-3,CASSPRVAADTQYF,TGTGCCAGCAGCCCCAGGGTAGCGGCAGATACGCAGTATTTT